These T cell receptor beta chains were read from a single sample in a study of identical twins. In TCRdb, the 5' RACE reads were re-called with MiXCR into one record per CDR3 protein. The repertoire holds a few hundred thousand distinct CDR3 sequences, with roughly 15% as singletons. These records were also assigned to another study, of yellow fever vaccine responses in identical twins.

The specimen sequenced was CD4+ T cells sorted from blood. Receptor source: a woman in her late teens or twenties in good health. CDR3s include the opening cysteine and the closing phenylalanine or tryptophan. D genes are given only for firm matches. Not all rows give a size; the values are once, few, many and, for expanded clones, a class.

TRBV20-1	.	TRBJ1-3	.	TGCAGTGCCGTTCCCGGGGACCGCTCTGGAAACACCATATATTTT	CSAVPGDRSGNTIYF
TRBV5-1	.	TRBJ2-1	TRBD2	TGCGCCAGCAGCTTGGGGGGACTAGCGGGAAGGAAGCCTTACAATGAGCAGTTCTTC	CASSLGGLAGRKPYNEQFF
TRBV5-6	.	TRBJ2-7	.	TGTGCCAGCAGCTTTGAGGGGCAGAAGAGAAACGAGCAGTACTTC	CASSFEGQKRNEQYF
TRBV10-3	.	TRBJ2-1	.	TGTGCCATCAGTGAGTCGGACAGCTCGGTCAATGAGCAGTTCTTC	CAISESDSSVNEQFF
TRBV5-1	few	TRBJ1-5	.	TGCGCCAGCAGCCCTCGTCCGGGTCCGGGGGGAAATAGCAATCAGCCCCAGCATTTT	CASSPRPGPGGNSNQPQHF
TRBV7-8	few	TRBJ2-7	.	TGTGCCAGCAGTTCTACGCCTGACAGATCCTACGAGCAGTACTTC	CASSSTPDRSYEQYF
TRBV5-1	few	TRBJ1-1	.	TGCGCCAGCAGCGGCGGGGGGAATTACGTGAACACTGAAGCTTTCTTT	CASSGGGNYVNTEAFF
TRBV20-1	.	TRBJ2-4	.	TGCAGTGCTAGAGGCGAGTCTCAGTACTTC	CSARGESQYF
TRBV10-3	few	TRBJ2-5	.	TGTGCCATCAGTGAGTCGGGGAGCAGCCAAGAGACCCAGTACTTC	CAISESGSSQETQYF
TRBV2	few	TRBJ1-2	.	TGTGCCAGCAGTGAAGCGGTTTTTGACTATGGCTACACCTTC	CASSEAVFDYGYTF
TRBV7-9	.	TRBJ1-1	.	TGTGCCAGCAGCTCATCGAACCGCAGGGCCACTGAAGCTTTCTTT	CASSSSNRRATEAFF
TRBV7-7	.	TRBJ1-1	.	TGTGCCAGCAGCTTAGACAAGAACACTGAAGCTTTCTTT	CASSLDKNTEAFF
TRBV5-1	.	TRBJ2-1	TRBD2	TGCGCCAGCAGCTCAGCGGGAGGGAGTTTCGAGCAGTTCTTC	CASSSAGGSFEQFF
TRBV19	.	TRBJ1-5	TRBD1	TGTGCCAGTAGTAGGGACAGGGGGACCCCGCAGCCCCAGCATTTT	CASSRDRGTPQPQHF
TRBV11-2	many	TRBJ2-1	.	TGTGCCAGCAGCCTGGGGACCCAAAATGAGCAGTTCTTC	CASSLGTQNEQFF
TRBV2	.	TRBJ2-1	TRBD2	TGTGCCAGCAGTGTATCCAGCGGGATAGTCTACAATGAGCAGTTCTTC	CASSVSSGIVYNEQFF
TRBV6-1	.	TRBJ2-1	TRBD1	TGTGCCAGCAGGGGGGGACAGGGTGAATACAATGAGCAGTTCTTC	CASRGGQGEYNEQFF
TRBV18	.	TRBJ2-5	TRBD1	TGTGCCAGCTCCCTGGAAACCGACAGGGAGGAGACCCAGTACTTC	CASSLETDREETQYF
TRBV7-2	.	TRBJ1-1	.	TGTGCCAGCAGCTTACTAACGGGGGACACTGAAGCTTTCTTT	CASSLLTGDTEAFF
TRBV10-3	once	TRBJ2-3	TRBD1	TGTGCCATCAGAAACAGGGGGCAAGATCTGGATACGCAGTATTTT	CAIRNRGQDLDTQYF
TRBV25-1	.	TRBJ2-7	.	TGTGCCAGCAGTGAAATAGGGACAAGAACCTACGAGCAGTACTTC	CASSEIGTRTYEQYF
TRBV20-1	.	TRBJ1-4	.	TGCAGTGCTAGAGATTACAGGAGGGGTAATGAAAAACTGTTTTTT	CSARDYRRGNEKLFF
TRBV5-1	.	TRBJ2-2	TRBD2	TGCGCCAGCAGCTTGAAAGCGGGAGGGCGAACCGGGGAGCTGTTTTTT	CASSLKAGGRTGELFF
TRBV10-3	many	TRBJ1-6	.	TGTGCCATCAGTGAGAAGCAGGGAACCGCTTACCTTCGTTCACCCCTCCACTTT	CAISEKQGTAYLRSPLHF
TRBV5-1	once	TRBJ2-3	TRBD2	TGCGCCAGCAGCCTACCACTGCAGGCTAGCGGGGGGACTTATACGCAGTATTTT	CASSLPLQASGGTYTQYF
TRBV10-3	many	TRBJ2-1	TRBD2	TGTGCCATCAGTGAGCTTGGGGGGGTCGAGCAGTTCTTC	CAISELGGVEQFF
TRBV5-8	.	TRBJ2-3	TRBD2	TGTGCCAGCAGCTTGAGTGGGACTAGCGGCACAGATACGCAGTATTTT	CASSLSGTSGTDTQYF
TRBV11-2	few	TRBJ2-3	.	TGTGCCAGCAGCTTAACCAGGTCCTGGACCGATACGCAGTATTTT	CASSLTRSWTDTQYF
TRBV7-6	.	TRBJ2-5	.	TGTGCCAGCAGCCCCACCCAGTACTTC	CASSPTQYF
TRBV7-9	few	TRBJ1-1	.	TGTGCCAGCAGCCGAATTGACAGTGGAGCTTTCTTT	CASSRIDSGAFF
TRBV5-5	few	TRBJ2-1	.	TGTGCCAGCAGCCCAGAGAATAAATTTCTAGATGGCAATGAGCAGTTCTTC	CASSPENKFLDGNEQFF
TRBV19	.	TRBJ1-1	TRBD1	TGTGCCAGTAGTATGGGACAGCTGAACACTGAAGCTTTCTTT	CASSMGQLNTEAFF
TRBV6-1	.	TRBJ1-3	.	TGTGCCAGCAGAGGATCAAATACGGGAAACACCATATATTTT	CASRGSNTGNTIYF
TRBV13	few	TRBJ2-2	.	TGTGCCAGCAGCCCCAAGCTTTCGGGGGGCGCAATCACCGGGGAGCTGTTTTTT	CASSPKLSGGAITGELFF
TRBV12-5	.	TRBJ2-2	.	TGTGCTAGTGGTCCCCAGGGGAGCACCGGGGAGCTGTTTTTT	CASGPQGSTGELFF
TRBV3-1	few	TRBJ2-2	TRBD1	TGTGCCAGCAGCCGAGGACAGGGCCCCGGGGAGCTGTTTTTT	CASSRGQGPGELFF
TRBV24-1	many	TRBJ2-3	.	TGTGCCACCAGTGATTCCTATCCTGCGGCAGATACGCAGTATTTT	CATSDSYPAADTQYF
TRBV4-1	few	TRBJ2-1	TRBD1	TGCGCCAGCAGCCGTTCGGGACAGCCTTCCTACAATGAGCAGTTCTTC	CASSRSGQPSYNEQFF
TRBV5-1	few	TRBJ2-3	TRBD2	TGCGCCAGCAGCTTTCTGGGACTAGCGGGGGGGCCCAACACAGATACGCAGTATTTT	CASSFLGLAGGPNTDTQYF
TRBV5-1	many	TRBJ2-2	.	TGCGCCAGCAGCTTGGGAGTGTCTGGCGGGGAGCTGTTTTTT	CASSLGVSGGELFF
TRBV29-1	few	TRBJ2-5	.	TGCAGCGTTGGGGCATTAGACCCCAAGGCGGAGACCCAGTACTTC	CSVGALDPKAETQYF
TRBV18	few	TRBJ2-5	.	TGTGCCAGCTCACCAAAGGGCAGGACACCAGGGACCCAGTACTTC	CASSPKGRTPGTQYF
TRBV7-2	.	TRBJ2-7	TRBD2	TGTGCCAGCAGCTTAGATAAACTAGCGGGAGGTTACGAGCAGTACTTC	CASSLDKLAGGYEQYF
TRBV29-1	.	TRBJ2-3	TRBD1	TGCAGCGTTGAAAGGGCAGGGGGTGATACGCAGTATTTT	CSVERAGGDTQYF
TRBV2	.	TRBJ2-1	TRBD2	TGTGCCAGCGGGGGGGAGCCCTACAATGAGCAGTTCTTC	CASGGEPYNEQFF
TRBV6-5	few	TRBJ2-7	TRBD2	TGTGCCAGCAGTTCTCAACAGCGGGGCTACGAGCAGTACTTC	CASSSQQRGYEQYF
TRBV20-1	.	TRBJ1-6	.	TGCAGTGCTAGAGAAGGACAGAGTAATTCACCCCTCCACTTT	CSAREGQSNSPLHF
TRBV3-1	few	TRBJ2-1	.	TGTGCCAGCAGCCTTAAGATTGGGAACAATGAGCAGTTCTTC	CASSLKIGNNEQFF
TRBV20-1	few	TRBJ2-5	TRBD1	TGCAGTGCTAGGTCAGGGGGCCTGCAAGAGACCCAGTACTTC	CSARSGGLQETQYF
TRBV9	many	TRBJ2-2	TRBD2	TGTGCCAGCAGCGTATTTTTAGCGGGGAAGACCGGGGAGCTGTTTTTT	CASSVFLAGKTGELFF
TRBV10-3	few	TRBJ1-2	TRBD1	TGTGCCATCAGTGAACCAGGGGGGAAGAACTATGGCTACACCTTC	CAISEPGGKNYGYTF
TRBV5-1	few	TRBJ2-7	.	TGCGCCAGCAGCTTGGCCGGGGGTGCTGCCTACGAGCAGTACTTC	CASSLAGGAAYEQYF
TRBV7-9	.	TRBJ2-3	TRBD1	TGTGCCAGCAGCATTGGGACAGGGGGCACAGATACGCAGTATTTT	CASSIGTGGTDTQYF
TRBV7-9	.	TRBJ2-2	.	TGTGCCAGCAGCTTAGGGGCGGTTTTGACCGGGGAGCTGTTTTTT	CASSLGAVLTGELFF
TRBV7-9	.	TRBJ1-2	.	TGTGCCAGCAGCGCGCCGGGGCCACCGGGGGCCTATGGCTACACCTTC	CASSAPGPPGAYGYTF
TRBV12-3/TRBV12-4	.	TRBJ2-4	.	TGTGCCAGCAGTTTACGTTTTTCAGAAAGGGCCAAAAACATTCAGTACTTC	CASSLRFSERAKNIQYF
TRBV5-1	few	TRBJ2-4	.	TGCGCCAGCAGCTTGGGGGGCATTCAGTACTTC	CASSLGGIQYF